This T cell receptor beta chain is drawn from a study of blood T cell repertoires in COVID-19 (TCRdb year 2020). About the investigation overall: Samples from collaborators originated in the United States, Italy and Spain and spanned both the acute and convalescent phases of COVID-19. The prospective study material was composed of cDNA or gDNA derived from T cells, B-cell-depleted T cells, or PBMCs. The dataset comprised deeply sampled blood TCRbeta repertoires from subjects exposed to, actively infected with, or recovered from COVID-19. The repertoires were released in a freely available public database intended as a resource for research on the immune response to SARS-CoV-2. Samples came from the ongoing ImmuneRACE study (first 160 participants) plus 1,254 subjects from 6 global collaborators. A de-identified subject ID, COVID-19 status, age in years and sex were almost always included in the sample metadata. Where available, HLA class I and class II types were taken from metadata supplied by the sample provider and were not determined by assay-based typing.

TCRbeta CDR3 regions were amplified from genomic DNA by means of the immunoSEQ Assay, a bias-controlled multiplex PCR. The source study handled its data this way. Nucleated cell counts per sample were estimated from amplification of reference gene primers within the assay. Sequence reads were collapsed and filtered to measure the absolute abundance of every unique TCRbeta CDR3 rearrangement. For each sample, productive Simpson clonality was calculated as the square root of Simpson's diversity index across productive rearrangements. The table comes from immuneACCESS by way of TCRdb, which keeps in-frame sequences with V and J called. Part of the clones is missing from these tables; in studies checked, under half for an unresolved V gene and the rest for unknown reasons. Clone size and V and J calls were adopted from that table, with D and trimming inferred from the DNA. The sample profile shows roughly 35,000 clones; over 70% of them were found once. About 29% of the sample goes to the ten largest clones.

Collaborating institutions collected whole blood in K2EDTA tubes following their own protocols. For TCRbeta analysis, collaborator samples were shipped as frozen whole blood, as isolated PBMCs, or as DNA extracted from either sample type. The germline ends are 9 bases apart after V is trimmed by 7 bases and J by 3 bases. The CDR3 sequence holds 13 residues, the cysteine and phenylalanine included. Only the CDR3 region is kept as DNA, spanning 39 bases read in frame from base 1. Per the germline V gene, MNHEY is the CDR1 and SVGAGI is the CDR2. What the study reported, not specific to this receptor: The quantity of clinical and demographic metadata differed by source and by participant and was supplied without curation.

Notes on this clone: It lacks a known antigen. One base away there is no much larger clone; base qualities are not given.

Sequenced sample: peripheral blood. The sequence was collected from a man aged 80 or over with active or convalescent COVID-19. The V gene is TRBV6-5 and the J gene is TRBJ1-4; the best D guess is TRBD1, with 5 bases matching. The CDR3 in this case is CASNRFPNEKLFF. The DNA sequence follows: TGTGCCAGCAACAGGTTCCCTAATGAAAAACTGTTTTTT.